This T cell receptor beta chain was retrieved from a study of T cells in Graves' hyperthyroidism and ophthalmopathy. As for the study in general: Pretreatment peripheral blood was obtained at initial diagnosis.

With duration under 3 months, ophthalmopathy was active: Clinical Activity Score at least 3, NOSPECS at least 4. Investigators excluded patients with uncontrolled infection, other autoimmune disease, pregnancy or lactation. Amplification of TCR beta CDR3 regions was performed using RNA transcripts as template. RT-PCR in the first round (using the HTBI primer set) targeted the TCR CDR3. TCRdb itself ran the multiplex PCR reads through MiXCR, one entry per CDR3 protein. The data contain 490,000 or so distinct CDR3 sequences, roughly 15% of them singletons. Germline V lookup: CDR1 SGHTA, CDR2 FQGTGA. This CDR3 is built from 15 residues. Trimming pared 2 bases from V and 2 bases from J, leaving 10 bases between.

This TCR derives from a woman aged 25 to 39 with Graves' ophthalmopathy. The sequenced material came from blood. This sequence joins TRBV7-3 and TRBJ2-1; D is uncertain. CDR3 sequence (DNA): TGTGCCAGCAGCTTAGACCTGTCGACCTACAATGAGCAGTTCTTC. Its translation is CASSLDLSTYNEQFF.